This T cell receptor (beta chain) derives from a study of radiotherapy plus CTLA-4 blockade in lung cancer. Measured with immunoSEQ multiplex PCR; TCRdb has only the in-frame clones, and not every one. Of 60,000 or so clones in the sample, 77% were seen once. The CDR3 has 11 residues. Germline V lookup: CDR1 MDHEN, CDR2 SYDVKM. Trimming cost V 6 bases and J 4 bases, with 7 bases left between them. This clone has a handful of counts. The sequence was obtained from a human donor with non-small cell lung cancer who had a partial response to radiotherapy plus ipilimumab. Sequenced here: peripheral blood, sampled from a patient treated with radiotherapy plus ipilimumab. The chain uses TRBV28 and TRBJ2-7, with unresolved D. The CDR3, as DNA: TGTGCCAGCAGCCGACTTTACGAGCAGTACTTC. Its translation: CASSRLYEQYF.